Following are 15 T cell receptor beta chains from one sample sequenced in a study of identical twins. TCRdb processed the 5' RACE reads anew with MiXCR; each CDR3 protein has one entry. The sample holds 1.5 million to 2 million distinct CDR3 sequences, around 33% seen once. The sample taken for sequencing was cord blood. Receptors were obtained from a newborn girl in good health.

This chain connects TRBV28 to TRBJ1-3, with 9 positions matching TRBD1. There are 15 residues in the CDR3. The V segment lost 4 bases and the J segment 8 bases; nucleotides outside the gene matches: 9. Germline V lookup: CDR1 MDHEN, CDR2 SYDVKM. The CDR3 sequence: CASSSPWTGVDTIYF. CDR3 coding DNA: TGTGCCAGCAGTTCCCCATGGACAGGGGTAGACACCATATATTTT.

This clonotype was counted only a few times. The chain couples TRBV12-3 or TRBV12-4 to TRBJ2-5; 10 bases fit TRBD2. The CDR3 sequence is 18 residues long. J gave up 1 base and V 3 bases, and 11 bases lay outside the gene matches. The chain's CDR3 is CASSLPQLSGGAQETQYF. CDR3 bases: TGTGCCAGCAGTTTGCCCCAGTTGAGCGGGGGGGCCCAAGAGACCCAGTACTTC.

The chain links TRBV2 to TRBJ1-2; D is unresolved. V was pared by 0 bases and J by 0 bases, with 5 bases between. Germline loops: CDR1 SNHLY, CDR2 FYNNEI. The CDR3 spans 14 residues. The CDR3 protein is CASSEAVPNYGYTF. Written as DNA, the CDR3 is TGTGCCAGCAGTGAAGCTGTTCCTAACTATGGCTACACCTTC.

This CDR3 is CASSSTLAGAYNEQFF. The DNA for the CDR3 is TGTGCCAGCAGCAGCACCCTAGCGGGAGCCTACAATGAGCAGTTCTTC. The chain joins TRBV13 to TRBJ2-1; 10 bases are a match to TRBD2. Per the germline V gene, CDR1 is PRHDT and CDR2 is FYEKMQ (reference sequence). The CDR3 totals 16 residues. The trim removed 5 bases at V and 2 bases at J, leaving 6 bases unmatched.

The chain joins TRBV27 to TRBJ2-1; weak D call: TRBD2 (6 bases). The CDR3 is made up of 12 amino acids. The germline V and J ends were trimmed by 6 bases and 7 bases, with 10 bases remaining between them. Germline V CDR1 and CDR2: MNHEY, SMNVEV (reference sequence). The CDR3 reads CASRRGGNEQFF. The DNA for the CDR3 is TGTGCCAGCAGGAGGGGAGGTAATGAGCAGTTCTTC.

This rearrangement joins TRBV20-1 to TRBJ2-5; D is ambiguous. This CDR3 region has 14 residues. Trimming cost V 2 bases and J 0 bases, with 10 bases left between them. The germline gives CDR1 DFQATT, CDR2 SNEGSKA (reference sequence). Written as DNA, the CDR3 is TGCAGTGCTAGACCTACACCGTACCAAGAGACCCAGTACTTC. Amino acids: CSARPTPYQETQYF.

In its sample, this clonotype was seen many times. The genes are TRBV2 and TRBJ2-7; possible D gene TRBD2, 6 bases. From germline, CDR1 is SNHLY and CDR2 FYNNEI. V was cut by 4 bases and J by 5 bases, with 6 bases left in between. This CDR3 has 11 residues. CDR3 sequence (DNA): TGTGCCAGCAGTGGCGGGAACGAGCAGTACTTC. Amino acids: CASSGGNEQYF.

Turning to this clonotype: At one boundary the junction diverges from the germline segment, which might be a read error. The chain combines TRBV7-6 with TRBJ1-4; TRBD1 matches at 7 bases. Germline CDR1 and CDR2: SGHVS and FNYEAQ. The CDR3 totals 15 residues. CDR3 nucleotide sequence: TGTGCCAGCAGCTCCACAGGGACAGCTAATGAAGAACTGTTTTTT. Its translation is CASSSTGTANEELFF.

This clonotype was seen more than once but under ten times. The chain employs TRBV5-6 and TRBJ2-1, with 13 bases identical to TRBD2. J was trimmed by 7 bases and V by 4 bases; bases with no gene match: 5. The CDR3 has 15 residues. Germline CDR1 is SGHDT and CDR2 is YYEEEE. The CDR3: CASSDVTSGRNEQFF. In nucleotides, the CDR3 is TGTGCCAGCAGCGACGTGACTAGCGGGAGGAATGAGCAGTTCTTC. Filled out from reference TRBV5-6 and TRBJ2-1, the complete variable domain reads DAGVTQSPTHLIKTRGQQVTLRCSPKSGHDTVSWYQQALGQGPQFIFQYYEEEERQRGNFPDRFSGHQFPNYSSELNVNALLLGDSALYLCASSDVTSGRNEQFFGPGTRLTVL.

The chain links TRBV13 to TRBJ2-5, with D perhaps matching TRBD1 (5 bases). The CDR3 runs to 17 residues. Germline values: CDR1 PRHDT, CDR2 FYEKMQ (reference sequence). The germline V and J ends were trimmed by 0 bases and 2 bases, with 16 bases remaining between them. CDR3 DNA: TGTGCCAGCAGCTTAGGTATGGGGCCCACGGAACAAGAGACCCAGTACTTC. Its protein product is CASSLGMGPTEQETQYF.

V is TRBV6-4 and J is TRBJ1-2, with a weak D call TRBD1 (6 bases). Per the germline V gene, CDR1 is MRHNA and CDR2 is SNTAGT. V lost 6 bases and J 1 base, leaving 15 bases between the germline ends. This CDR3 is 15 amino acids long. The CDR3 sequence: CASRVSTGYNYGYTF. In DNA, the CDR3 is TGTGCCAGCAGAGTCTCGACAGGTTATAACTATGGCTACACCTTC.

The rearrangement links TRBV3-1 to TRBJ2-1; no clear D. The germline CDR1 and CDR2 sequences are LGHDT and YNNKEL (reference sequence). V gave up 0 bases and J gave up 0 bases, with 6 bases separating them. This CDR3 contains 15 residues. The CDR3 DNA sequence: TGTGCCAGCAGCCAAGATCTCGGCTCCTACAATGAGCAGTTCTTC. Protein product: CASSQDLGSYNEQFF.

V usage is TRBV18 and J usage is TRBJ2-5; TRBD2 matches 10 bases. V trimming: 3 bases; J trimming: 11 bases; junction bases outside the gene matches: 15. The germline V gene has CDR1 KGHSH and CDR2 LQKENI. There are 16 residues in the CDR3. The CDR3 DNA reads TGTGCCAGCTCACCCATAGGACTAGCGGCCTACAATGAGCAGTACTTC. Its protein is CASSPIGLAAYNEQYF.

This chain links TRBV6-1 with TRBJ1-5, with no clear D. Germline V lookup: CDR1 MNHNS, CDR2 SASEGT. This CDR3 has 15 residues. The V and J ends lost 4 bases and 3 bases respectively, with 13 bases between them. DNA for the CDR3: TGTGCCAGCAGTGGGCCCGGATGGGACAATCAGCCCCAGCATTTT. Encoded protein: CASSGPGWDNQPQHF.

The chain recombines TRBV20-1 with TRBJ1-1; the match to TRBD1 covers 7 bases. The CDR3 totals 12 residues. V shed 6 bases and J 1 base; nucleotides not matched to a gene: 2. CDR1 and CDR2 (germline): DFQATT, SNEGSKA (reference sequence). Written as DNA, the CDR3 is TGCAGTGCACAGGGGCGGAACACTGAAGCTTTCTTT. Translating it yields CSAQGRNTEAFF.